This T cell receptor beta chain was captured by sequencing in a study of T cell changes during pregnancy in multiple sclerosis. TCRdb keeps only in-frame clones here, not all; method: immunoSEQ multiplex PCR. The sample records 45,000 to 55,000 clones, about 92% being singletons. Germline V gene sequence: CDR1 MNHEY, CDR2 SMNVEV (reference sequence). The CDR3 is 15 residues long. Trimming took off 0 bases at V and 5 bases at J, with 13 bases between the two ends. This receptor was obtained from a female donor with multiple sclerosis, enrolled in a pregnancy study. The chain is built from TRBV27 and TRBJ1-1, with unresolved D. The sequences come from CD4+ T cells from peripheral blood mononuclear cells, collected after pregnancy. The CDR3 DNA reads TGTGCCAGCAGTTTATCGAAAGGAATGCGGACTGAAGCTTTCTTT. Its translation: CASSLSKGMRTEAFF.